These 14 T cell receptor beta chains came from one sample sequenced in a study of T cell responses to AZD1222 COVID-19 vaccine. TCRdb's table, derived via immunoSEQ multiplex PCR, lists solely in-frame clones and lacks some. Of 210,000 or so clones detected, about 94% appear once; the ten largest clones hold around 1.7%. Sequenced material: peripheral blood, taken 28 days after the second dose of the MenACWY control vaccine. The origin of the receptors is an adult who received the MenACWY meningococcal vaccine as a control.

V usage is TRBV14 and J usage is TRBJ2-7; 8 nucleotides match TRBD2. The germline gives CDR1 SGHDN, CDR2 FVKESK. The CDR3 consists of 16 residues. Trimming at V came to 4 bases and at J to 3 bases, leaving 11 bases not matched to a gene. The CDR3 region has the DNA TGTGCCAGCAGCCCACTCTGGGCGGGAGGAAGCTACGAGCAGTACTTC. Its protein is CASSPLWAGGSYEQYF. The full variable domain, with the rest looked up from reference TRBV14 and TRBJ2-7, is EAGVTQFPSHSVIEKGQTVTLRCDPISGHDNLYWYRRVMGKEIKFLLHFVKESKQDESGMPNNRFLAERTGGTYSTLKVQPAELEDSGVYFCASSPLWAGGSYEQYFGPGTRLTVT.

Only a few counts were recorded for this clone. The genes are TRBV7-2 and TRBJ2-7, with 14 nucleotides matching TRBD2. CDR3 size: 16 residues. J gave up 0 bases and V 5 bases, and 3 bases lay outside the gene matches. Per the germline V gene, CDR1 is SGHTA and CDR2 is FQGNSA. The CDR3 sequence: CASSPGLAGGSYEQYF. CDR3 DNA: TGTGCCAGCAGCCCAGGACTAGCGGGGGGCTCCTACGAGCAGTACTTC.

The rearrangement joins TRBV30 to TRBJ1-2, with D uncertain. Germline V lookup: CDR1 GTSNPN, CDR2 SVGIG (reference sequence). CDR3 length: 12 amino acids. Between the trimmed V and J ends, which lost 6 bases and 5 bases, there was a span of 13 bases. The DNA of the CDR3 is TGTGCCTGCCTCCAGTCCGAGTATGGCTACACCTTC. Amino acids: CACLQSEYGYTF.

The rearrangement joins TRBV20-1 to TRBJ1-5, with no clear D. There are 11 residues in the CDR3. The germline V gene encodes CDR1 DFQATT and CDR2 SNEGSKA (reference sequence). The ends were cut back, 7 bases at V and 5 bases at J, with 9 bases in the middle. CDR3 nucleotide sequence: TGCAGTGTAAGCCGGGATCAGCCCCAGCATTTT. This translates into CSVSRDQPQHF.

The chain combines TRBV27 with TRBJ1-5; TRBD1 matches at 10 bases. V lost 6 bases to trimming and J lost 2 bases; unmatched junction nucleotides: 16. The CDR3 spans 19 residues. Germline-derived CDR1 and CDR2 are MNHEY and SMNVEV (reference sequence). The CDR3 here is CASRSGTGAVLGRNQPQHF. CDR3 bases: TGTGCCAGCAGGTCTGGGACAGGGGCCGTTTTGGGTCGCAATCAGCCCCAGCATTTT.

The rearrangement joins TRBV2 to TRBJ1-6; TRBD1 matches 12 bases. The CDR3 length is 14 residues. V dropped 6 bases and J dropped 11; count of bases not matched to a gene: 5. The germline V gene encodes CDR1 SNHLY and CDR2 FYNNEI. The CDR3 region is CASSEGQGAAPLHF. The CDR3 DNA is TGTGCCAGCAGCGAGGGACAGGGGGCTGCACCCCTCCACTTT.

CDR3 residues: CASSGPQGPYSGANVLTF. The DNA of the CDR3 is TGTGCCAGCAGTGGACCCCAGGGGCCCTACTCTGGGGCCAACGTCCTGACTTTC. The rearrangement uses TRBV6-1 and TRBJ2-6; D perhaps matches TRBD1 (6 bases). From germline, CDR1 is MNHNS and CDR2 SASEGT. CDR3 length equals 18 residues. V was cut by 4 bases and J by 0 bases, with 16 bases left in between.

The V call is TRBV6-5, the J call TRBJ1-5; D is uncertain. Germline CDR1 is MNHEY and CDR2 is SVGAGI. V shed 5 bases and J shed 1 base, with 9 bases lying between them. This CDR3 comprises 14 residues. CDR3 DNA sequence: TGTGCCAGCAGTACACTCGGGAGCAATCAGCCCCAGCATTTT. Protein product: CASSTLGSNQPQHF.

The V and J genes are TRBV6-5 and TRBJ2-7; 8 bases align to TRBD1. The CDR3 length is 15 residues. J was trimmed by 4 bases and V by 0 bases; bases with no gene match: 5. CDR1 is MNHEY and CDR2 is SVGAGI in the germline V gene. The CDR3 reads CASSYSRDRSYEQYF. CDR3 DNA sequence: TGTGCCAGCAGTTACTCGAGGGACAGGAGTTACGAGCAGTACTTC.

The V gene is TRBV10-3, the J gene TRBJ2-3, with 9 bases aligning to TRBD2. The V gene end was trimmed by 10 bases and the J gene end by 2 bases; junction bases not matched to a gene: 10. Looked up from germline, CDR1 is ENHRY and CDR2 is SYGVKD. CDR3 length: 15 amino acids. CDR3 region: CANAPGLAPTDTQYF. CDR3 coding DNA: TGTGCCAACGCCCCGGGACTAGCTCCCACAGATACGCAGTATTTT.

The DNA for the CDR3 is TGTGCCAGCCAACCCCACCTCGGGGGGCAGCAGTACTTC. Protein: CASQPHLGGQQYF. V gene TRBV6-5 combines with J gene TRBJ2-7; D possibly corresponds to TRBD2 (7 bases). This CDR3 comprises 13 residues. V was cut by 8 bases and J by 8 bases, with 19 bases left in between. Germline CDR1 MNHEY, CDR2 SVGAGI.

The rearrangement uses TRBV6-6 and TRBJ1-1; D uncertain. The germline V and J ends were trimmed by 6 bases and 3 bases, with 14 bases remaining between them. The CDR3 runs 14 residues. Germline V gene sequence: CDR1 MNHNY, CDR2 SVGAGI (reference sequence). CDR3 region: CASSYTPKDTEAFF. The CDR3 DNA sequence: TGTGCCAGCAGCTATACCCCGAAAGACACTGAAGCTTTCTTT.

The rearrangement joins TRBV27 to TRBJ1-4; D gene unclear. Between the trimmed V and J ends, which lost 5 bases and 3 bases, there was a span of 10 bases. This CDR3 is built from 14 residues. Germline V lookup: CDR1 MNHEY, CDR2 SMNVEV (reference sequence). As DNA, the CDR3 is TGTGCCAGCAGTGGGGTTGCGGCTAATGAAAAACTGTTTTTT. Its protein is CASSGVAANEKLFF.

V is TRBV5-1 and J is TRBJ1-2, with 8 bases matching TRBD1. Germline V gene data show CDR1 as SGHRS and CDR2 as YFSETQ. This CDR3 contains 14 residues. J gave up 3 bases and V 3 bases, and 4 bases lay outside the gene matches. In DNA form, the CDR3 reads TGCGCCAGCAGCTCGGGGACAGGATACTATGGCTACACCTTC. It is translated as CASSSGTGYYGYTF.